This T cell receptor beta chain was sequenced for a study of CD8 T cells in ankylosing spondylitis. CDR1 is SGHVS and CDR2 is FQNEAQ in the germline V gene. The length of the CDR3 is 15 residues. Trimming stripped 5 bases from V and 2 bases from J, with 14 bases between. General observations from the study: Blood of patients with ankylosing spondylitis appeared to be characterized by a TCR beta motif of eight highly homologous variants. As for the disease-linked clones, they showed a CD8+ phenotype and occurred at relatively low frequencies in peripheral blood. There were earlier reports of some motif variants in reactive arthritis synovial fluid and blood.

In the case of this clonotype: Its specificity is unknown.

A quantitative 5'-RACE method, one with molecular barcodes, was used to make TCR beta libraries. TCRdb passed the 5' RACE reads through MiXCR, listing each CDR3 protein once. The sample has under 130,000 distinct CDR3 sequences, less than 25% seen once. The TCR originated in a male donor with ankylosing spondylitis. V usage is TRBV7-8 and J usage is TRBJ2-3; TRBD1 or TRBD2 may be the D gene (5 bases each). Sequencing was carried out using synovial fluid, either unsorted or a sorted T cell fraction (not recorded which). The CDR3 protein is CASSPGAGYTDTQYF. Here the CDR3 DNA reads TGTGCCAGCAGCCCTGGGGCGGGCTACACAGATACGCAGTATTTT.